The 2 T cell receptor beta chains reported below all come from one sample, sequenced in a study of cytomegalovirus exposure and HLA in healthy donors. Use of 60 Vbeta and 13 Jbeta primers characterized the PCR. Data came from immunoSEQ multiplex PCR; TCRdb stores just in-frame clones and leaves some out. The sample lists 85,000 to 120,000 clones, approximately 82% occurring once. The sequenced material came from PBMCs. The source is a man aged 35-49 years in good health and CMV-seronegative.

The rearrangement uses TRBV4-2 and TRBJ2-3, with 8 bases identical to TRBD2. Germline-derived CDR1 and CDR2 are LGHNA and YNFKEQ. The V and J ends lost 3 bases and 0 bases, in that order; junction bases with no gene match: 5. This CDR3 has 16 residues. This CDR3 is CASSQGTRASTDTQYF. CDR3 nucleotide sequence: TGTGCCAGCAGCCAGGGGACTAGAGCTAGCACAGATACGCAGTATTTT.

J is TRBJ2-2 and V is TRBV11-2; 8 positions agree with TRBD2. Trimming removed 5 bases from V and 1 base from J; junction bases left unmatched: 15. Looked up from germline, CDR1 is SGHAT and CDR2 is FQNNGV. The CDR3 has 19 amino acids. The CDR3 bases are TGTGCCAGCAGCCGACAGACTAGCGACGCCCCCAGGAACACCGGGGAGCTGTTTTTT. Translation: CASSRQTSDAPRNTGELFF. The full variable domain, in which reference TRBV11-2 and TRBJ2-2 provide the parts outside the CDR3, is EAGVAQSPRYKIIEKRQSVAFWCNPISGHATLYWYQQILGQGPKLLIQFQNNGVVDDSQLPKDRFSAERLKGVDSTLKIQPAKLEDSAVYLCASSRQTSDAPRNTGELFFGEGSRLTVL.